The entry that follows covers one T cell receptor beta chain sequence. The data stem from a study of beta chain features in type 1 diabetes. The wider study: Across every sample, approximately 110,000,000 sorted cells were examined in total.

CDR3 length: 14 amino acids. Germline V gene lookup returns CDR1 GTSNPN and CDR2 SVGIG (reference sequence). Between the trimmed V and J ends, which lost 4 bases and 4 bases, there was a span of 16 bases. Of the isolated RNA, all was reverse transcribed, and so the sequenced material was expressed TCRB transcripts. The protocol was immunoSEQ multiplex PCR, while the TCRdb copy is restricted to in-frame clones and leaves out a portion. The sample contains around 320,000 clones, 11% to 15% of which appear only once. The genes are TRBV30 and TRBJ1-2; D uncertain. The receptor's source is a young man in good health. Sequenced: central memory CD4+ T cells from blood. The CDR3 coding sequence is TGTGCCTGGACCCCCGGGTCTTATACCTATGGCTACACCTTC. Protein product: CAWTPGSYTYGYTF.